A selection of T cell receptor beta chains follows, all from one sample in a study of OX40 agonist ivuxolimab in advanced cancers. The assay was immunoSEQ multiplex PCR, and TCRdb's table has in-frame clones only and misses some. The sample has roughly 70,000 clones; around 89% are singletons. The sequenced sample was CD4+ or CD8+ T cells sorted from blood, obtained in a trial of the OX40 agonist ivuxolimab. These receptors were taken from an adult with an advanced solid tumor such as melanoma, head and neck, liver or kidney cancer. Each CDR3 is given with its conserved first and last residue. Fields, in order: CDR3 length, J gene, V gene, CDR3 protein.

>16|TRBJ2-3|TRBV28
CASSRGLAGGRDTQYF
>16|TRBJ2-4|TRBV7-2
CASAPRSRQGNYIQYF
>13|TRBJ2-5|TRBV7-3
CASSLQGQETQYF
>15|TRBJ2-1|TRBV15
CATSRGLAVVNEQFF
>12|TRBJ1-2|TRBV14
CASSRGPDGYTF
>14|TRBJ1-1|TRBV6-6
CASSARTGRTEAFF
>17|TRBJ2-1|TRBV10-3
CASEGGGRGSSYNEQFF
>16|TRBJ2-2|TRBV5-1
CASSLAGSGKTGELFF
>13|TRBJ1-1|TRBV12-5
CASGLNRGTEAFF
>12|TRBJ2-5|TRBV28
CASRPSGETQYF
>14|TRBJ2-7|TRBV7-2
CASSISGRAGEQYF
>14|TRBJ2-3|TRBV10-3
CAIRGTGGRDTQYF
>14|TRBJ1-5|TRBV18
CASSPEISNQPQHF
>11|TRBJ1-1|TRBV20-1
CSARGDISAFF
>13|TRBJ2-1|TRBV12-2
CASRAEGSNEQFF
>15|TRBJ2-3|TRBV11-2
CASSPRTSEADTQYF
>16|TRBJ1-1|TRBV4-3
CASSGRDRGFSAEAFF
>16|TRBJ1-5|TRBV7-2
CASSLARGGDDQPQHF
>15|TRBJ2-1|TRBV7-2
CASSSQQGSYNEQFF
>15|TRBJ1-2|TRBV6-5
CASSPQGVANYGYTF
>16|TRBJ2-1|TRBV5-1
CASSLHSASSYNEQFF
>16|TRBJ2-5|TRBV11-2
CASSLTLGQSQETQYF
>15|TRBJ1-5|TRBV2
CASSAQGVSNQPQHF
>14|TRBJ2-1|TRBV6-5
CASVTSGSHNEQFF
>14|TRBJ1-1|TRBV5-1
CASSLYPQDTEAFF
>14|TRBJ1-5|TRBV11-2
CASSERDRDVPQHF
>16|TRBJ1-1|TRBV18
CASSNRVGVGDTEAFF
>17|TRBJ2-1|TRBV5-1
CASSPGTSGSSYNEQFF
>13|TRBJ1-1|TRBV2
CASSVGVGTEAFF
>12|TRBJ2-7|TRBV5-1
CASSLGHGEQYF
>13|TRBJ1-5|TRBV7-2
CASSTGQLQPQHF
>16|TRBJ1-1|TRBV18
CASSPTAPQGNTEAFF
>12|TRBJ2-3|TRBV5-6
CASSPFTDTQYF
>15|TRBJ1-1|TRBV28
CASSPPEKGNTEAFF
>14|TRBJ1-5|TRBV30
CAWAPRGGNQPQHF
>11|TRBJ2-5|TRBV11-3
CASSLETTKYF
>15|TRBJ1-5|TRBV19
CASSWDRQANQPQHF
>15|TRBJ1-1|TRBV27
CASFSPRRGNTEAFF
>14|TRBJ1-1|TRBV30
CAWSVPQANTEAFF
>12|TRBJ2-1|TRBV6-5
CASSYVNHEQFF
>14|TRBJ1-1|TRBV7-3
CASSSRARNTEAFF
>17|TRBJ2-3|TRBV19
CASSSQRLAEYTDTQYF